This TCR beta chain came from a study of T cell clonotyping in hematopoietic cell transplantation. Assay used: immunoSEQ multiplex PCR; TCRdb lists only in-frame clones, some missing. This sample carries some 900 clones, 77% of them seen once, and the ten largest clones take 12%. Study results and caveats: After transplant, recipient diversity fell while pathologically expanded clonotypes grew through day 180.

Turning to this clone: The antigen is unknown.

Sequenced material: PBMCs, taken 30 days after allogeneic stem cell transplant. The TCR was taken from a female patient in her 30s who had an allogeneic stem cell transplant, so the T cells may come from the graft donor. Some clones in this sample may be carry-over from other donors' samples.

The CDR3 coding sequence is TGCAGCGTTGAAGATTTGTCCGGGGGGCTTCAAGAGACCCAGTACTTC. It yields the protein CSVEDLSGGLQETQYF. The genes are TRBV29-1 and TRBJ2-5, with D possibly TRBD2 on 7 matching bases. This CDR3 has 16 residues. V was trimmed by 0 bases and J by 2 bases, leaving 16 bases between them. The germline CDR1 and CDR2 sequences are SQVTM and ANQGSEA.